This T cell receptor (beta chain) was obtained from a study of blood T cell repertoires in COVID-19. Source study methods: Using reference gene primer amplification, nucleated cell counts were estimated. Here immunoSEQ multiplex PCR was the method, and the copy in TCRdb shows in-frame clones only, minus some. V and J calls plus clone size are reproduced from that table; the DNA served to infer D and trimming. The sample lists 130,000 or so clones; roughly 84% were seen once. CDR1 and CDR2 (germline): SGDLS, YYNGEE. The CDR3 is made up of 16 amino acids. V was pared by 2 bases and J by 4 bases, with 8 bases of the junction left unmatched.

The sequence came from a woman aged 55-70 years with acute or convalescent COVID-19. The sequenced material came from peripheral blood. The V call is TRBV9, the J call TRBJ1-2, with 10 bases lining up with TRBD1. This CDR3 reads CASSVGTGAVSYGYTF. CDR3 sequence (DNA): TGTGCCAGCAGCGTTGGGACAGGGGCGGTGAGCTATGGCTACACCTTC. The full variable domain, rest sourced from reference TRBV9 and TRBJ1-2, is DSGVTQTPKHLITATGQRVTLRCSPRSGDLSVYWYQQSLDQGLQFLIQYYNGEERAKGNILERFSAQQFPDLHSELNLSSLELGDSALYFCASSVGTGAVSYGYTFGSGTRLTVV.